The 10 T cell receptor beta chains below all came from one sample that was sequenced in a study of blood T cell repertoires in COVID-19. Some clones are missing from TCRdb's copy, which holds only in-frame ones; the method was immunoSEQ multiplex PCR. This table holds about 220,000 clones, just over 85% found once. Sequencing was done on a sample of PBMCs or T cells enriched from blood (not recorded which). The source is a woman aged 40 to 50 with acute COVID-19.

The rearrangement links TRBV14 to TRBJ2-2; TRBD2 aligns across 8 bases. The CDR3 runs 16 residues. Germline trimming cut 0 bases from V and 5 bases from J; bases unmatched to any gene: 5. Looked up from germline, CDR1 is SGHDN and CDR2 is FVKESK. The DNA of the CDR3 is TGTGCCAGCAGCCAAGATAGAGCGGGGGTGACCGGGGAGCTGTTTTTT. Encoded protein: CASSQDRAGVTGELFF.

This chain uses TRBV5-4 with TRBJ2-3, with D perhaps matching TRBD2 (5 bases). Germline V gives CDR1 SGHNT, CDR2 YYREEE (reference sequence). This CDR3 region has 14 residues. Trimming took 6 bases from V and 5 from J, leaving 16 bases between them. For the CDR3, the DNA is TGTGCCAGCAAAAAAATGGAGGCTGAAGATACGCAGTATTTT. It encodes CASKKMEAEDTQYF.

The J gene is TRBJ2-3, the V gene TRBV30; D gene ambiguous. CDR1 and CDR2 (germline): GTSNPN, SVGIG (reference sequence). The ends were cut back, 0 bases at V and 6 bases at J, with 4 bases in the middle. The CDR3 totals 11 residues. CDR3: CAWSVLDTQYF. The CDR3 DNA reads TGTGCCTGGAGTGTACTGGATACGCAGTATTTT.

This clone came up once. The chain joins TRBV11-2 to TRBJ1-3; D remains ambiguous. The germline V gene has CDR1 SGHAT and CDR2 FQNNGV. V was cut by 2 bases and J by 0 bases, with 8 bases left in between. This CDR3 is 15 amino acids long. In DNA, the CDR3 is TGTGCCAGCAGCTTACCCAGTTTCTCTGGAAACACCATATATTTT. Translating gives CASSLPSFSGNTIYF.

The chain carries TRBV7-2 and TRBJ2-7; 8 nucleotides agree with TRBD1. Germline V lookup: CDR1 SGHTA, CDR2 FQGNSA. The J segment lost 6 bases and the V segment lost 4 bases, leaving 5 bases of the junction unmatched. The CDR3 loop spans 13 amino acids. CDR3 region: CASSSQGATEQYF. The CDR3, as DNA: TGTGCCAGCAGCTCCCAGGGGGCCACCGAGCAGTACTTC.

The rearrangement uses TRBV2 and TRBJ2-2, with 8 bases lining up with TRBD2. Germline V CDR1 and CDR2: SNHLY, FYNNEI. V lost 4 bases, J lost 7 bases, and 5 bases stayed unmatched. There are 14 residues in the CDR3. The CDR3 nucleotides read TGTGCCAGCAGTGCACTAGCGGTGGGCGGGGAGCTGTTTTTT. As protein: CASSALAVGGELFF.

The DNA for the CDR3 is TGTGCCAGCAGCTTATTCGGCGTGGTAGTAGCGGGGGGACCCCCAGATACGCAGTATTTT. Its translation: CASSLFGVVVAGGPPDTQYF. The chain combines TRBV7-8 with TRBJ2-3; 10 nucleotides agree with TRBD2. The ends lost 2 bases at V and 4 bases at J; junction bases unmatched: 18. The CDR3 is made up of 20 amino acids. Germline V CDR1 and CDR2: SGHVS, FQNEAQ.

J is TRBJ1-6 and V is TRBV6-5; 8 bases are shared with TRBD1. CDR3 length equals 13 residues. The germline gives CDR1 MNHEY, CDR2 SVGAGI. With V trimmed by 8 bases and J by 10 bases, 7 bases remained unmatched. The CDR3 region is CASFDRGNSPLHF. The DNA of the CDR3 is TGTGCCAGCTTTGACAGGGGAAACTCACCCCTCCACTTT.

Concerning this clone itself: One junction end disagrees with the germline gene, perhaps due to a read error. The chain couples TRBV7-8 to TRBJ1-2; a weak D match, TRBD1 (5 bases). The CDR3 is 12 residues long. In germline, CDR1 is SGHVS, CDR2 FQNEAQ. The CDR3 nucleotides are TGTGCCAGCAGCCTCCTGAATGGGACTCCGTCCTTC. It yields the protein CASSLLNGTPSF.

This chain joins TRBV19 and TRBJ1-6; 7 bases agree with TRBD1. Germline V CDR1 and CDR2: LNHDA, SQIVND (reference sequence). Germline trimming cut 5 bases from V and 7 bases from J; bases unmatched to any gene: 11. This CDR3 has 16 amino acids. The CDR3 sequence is CASSFGTANPNSPLHF. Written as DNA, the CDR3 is TGTGCCAGTAGTTTCGGGACAGCGAACCCCAATTCACCCCTCCACTTT.